This T cell receptor (beta chain) was found in a study of identical twins. The length of the CDR3 is 13 residues. Looked up from germline, CDR1 is ENHRY and CDR2 is SYGVKD. V was clipped by 4 bases and J by 5 bases, with 11 bases between them. A few counts support this clonotype. TCRdb ran MiXCR on the 5' RACE reads and lists one entry per CDR3 protein. The data show under 450,000 distinct CDR3 sequences, under 20% seen once. Sequenced: naive T cells sorted from blood. The clonotype was recovered from a man aged 45-65 years in good health. V is TRBV10-3 and J is TRBJ2-5, with D unclear. The CDR3 region has the DNA TGTGCCATCAGTGTTACAGTTCGGGAGACCCAGTACTTC. Protein sequence: CAISVTVRETQYF.